Shown below are 26 T cell receptor beta chains from a single sample sequenced in a study of shared clonotypes between healthy human individuals. Profiled with immunoSEQ multiplex PCR; TCRdb holds only in-frame clones, not every one. The data hold 2.3 million or so clones, with over 90% observed a single time. The source material was naive CD4+ T cells from PBMCs. Noted subset: CD45RA+ positively selected. Source of these receptors: a man younger than 35 in good health. Some clones in this sample may be carry-over from other donors' samples.

CDR3 residues: CASSLDRGLEKLFF. The CDR3 DNA follows: TGTGCCAGCAGTTTAGACAGGGGGCTCGAAAAACTGTTTTTT. The chain uses TRBV6-5 and TRBJ1-4; TRBD1 aligns across 10 bases. J was trimmed by 8 bases and V by 4 bases; bases with no gene match: 4. Germline CDR1 and CDR2: MNHEY and SVGAGI. The CDR3 is made up of 14 amino acids.

This sequence joins TRBV28 and TRBJ2-7; the match to TRBD1 covers 9 bases. Germline CDR1 reads MDHEN; CDR2 reads SYDVKM. The CDR3 runs 15 residues. V shed 6 bases and J 5 bases; nucleotides not matched to a gene: 11. In nucleotides, the CDR3 is TGTGCCAGCAGCTCAGGGGGGACAGGGTTCAACGAGCAGTACTTC. Translated, it gives CASSSGGTGFNEQYF.

The chain couples TRBV7-3 to TRBJ2-3; possible D gene TRBD2, 6 bases. With 5 bases removed from V and 2 bases from J, the gap between germline ends came to 17 bases. The CDR3 has 16 residues. Germline values: CDR1 SGHTA, CDR2 FQGTGA. The CDR3 reads CASSDFSGPATDTQYF. CDR3 DNA: TGTGCCAGCAGCGACTTCAGCGGGCCAGCCACAGATACGCAGTATTTT.

A single count supports this clone. A much larger clone differs by one base, so this may be a read error. The same CDR3 arises from other DNA sequences in this sample as well. The chain combines TRBV5-1 with TRBJ2-3, with 10 bases lining up with TRBD1. The V and J ends lost 5 bases and 1 base, in that order; junction bases with no gene match: 1. From germline, CDR1 is SGHRS and CDR2 YFSETQ. The CDR3 is 14 residues long. For the CDR3, the DNA is TGCGCCAGCAGTGGGACAGGGGGCACAGATACGCAGTATTTT. Its protein is CASSGTGGTDTQYF.

The rearrangement uses TRBV7-9 and TRBJ2-5; D is undetermined. This CDR3 has 13 amino acids. Trimming removed 5 bases at V and 2 bases at J, with 9 bases between. CDR1 is SEHNR, CDR2 FQNEAQ, per germline (reference sequence). In DNA, the CDR3 is TGTGCCAGCAGCCCTCCCGTGCAAGAGACCCAGTACTTC. It codes for CASSPPVQETQYF.

V gene TRBV30 combines with J gene TRBJ2-7; D gene ambiguous. Trimming took 2 bases from V and 6 from J, leaving 11 bases between them. Germline values: CDR1 GTSNPN, CDR2 SVGIG (reference sequence). The length of the CDR3 is 12 residues. The CDR3 region has the DNA TGTGCCTGGAGTCCCTCCGGGCGCGAGCAGTACTTC. Encoded protein: CAWSPSGREQYF.

Concerning this clone: The sample carries other DNA sequences with the same CDR3. DNA of the CDR3: TGCGCCAGCAGCTTGGCAGGGCCTCCCAATGAAAAACTGTTTTTT. It specifies CASSLAGPPNEKLFF. This rearrangement joins TRBV5-1 to TRBJ1-4, with D perhaps matching TRBD1 (5 bases). The CDR3 is 15 amino acids. V shed 0 bases and J shed 5 bases, with 11 bases lying between them. Germline V CDR1 and CDR2: SGHRS, YFSETQ.

The chain joins TRBV5-8 to TRBJ2-4; D is unclear. The germline V gene has CDR1 SGHTS and CDR2 YDEGEE. Trimming took 0 bases from V and 6 from J, leaving 7 bases between them. The CDR3 sequence is 13 residues long. The CDR3 bases are TGTGCCAGCAGCTTGGGATGGGCAAACATTCAGTACTTC. Translation: CASSLGWANIQYF.

The rearrangement joins TRBV18 to TRBJ2-1, with 10 bases lining up with TRBD2. Germline V gives CDR1 KGHSH, CDR2 LQKENI. V was clipped by 6 bases and J by 4 bases; unmatched bases: 9. This CDR3 region has 16 residues. In DNA, the CDR3 is TGTGCCAGCTCCGCCCCGAGACTAGCGGGTTACAATGAGCAGTTCTTC. This codes for CASSAPRLAGYNEQFF.

The genes are TRBV7-2 and TRBJ2-4; D may be TRBD2 (5 bases). This CDR3 contains 14 residues. Germline V lookup: CDR1 SGHTA, CDR2 FQGNSA. Trimming removed 0 bases from V and 7 bases from J, with 10 bases in between. The CDR3 bases are TGTGCCAGCAGCTTAGCCTGGGGAGAGAACATTCAGTACTTC. Protein product: CASSLAWGENIQYF.

Remarks on this clone: The identical CDR3 is also encoded by other nucleotide sequences in the sample. The chain carries TRBV7-9 and TRBJ1-2; weak D call: TRBD1 (6 bases). Trimming left V 1 base short and J 4 bases short, with 10 bases between. The CDR3 totals 14 residues. The germline V gene has CDR1 SEHNR and CDR2 FQNEAQ (reference sequence). The CDR3 spells CASSLGTGPYGYTF. The DNA for the CDR3 is TGTGCCAGCAGCTTAGGTACAGGGCCCTATGGCTACACCTTC.

This chain connects TRBV5-6 to TRBJ1-5; no firm D call. The CDR3 runs to 15 residues. Trimming shortened V by 2 bases and J by 5 bases, and 14 bases separated the two germline ends. The V gene's germline CDR1 is SGHDT and CDR2 YYEEEE. In DNA, the CDR3 is TGTGCCAGCAGCTTACAAAGGGAGGTTCATCAGCCCCAGCATTTT. This translates into CASSLQREVHQPQHF.

The chain has TRBV28 and TRBJ2-3; 7 bases map to TRBD2. J was trimmed by 6 bases and V by 8 bases; bases with no gene match: 11. The germline gives CDR1 MDHEN, CDR2 SYDVKM. The length of the CDR3 is 14 residues. The CDR3 is CASRQGGSMDTQYF. The CDR3 nucleotides read TGTGCCAGCCGACAAGGCGGGAGTATGGATACGCAGTATTTT.

V gene TRBV7-9 combines with J gene TRBJ2-3; D may be TRBD1 or TRBD2 (5 bases each). Germline CDR1 and CDR2: SEHNR and FQNEAQ (reference sequence). Trimming took off 3 bases at V and 2 bases at J, with 6 bases between the two ends. The CDR3 is made up of 13 amino acids. CDR3 region: CASSFGTTDTQYF. For the CDR3, the DNA is TGTGCCAGCAGCTTCGGGACCACAGATACGCAGTATTTT.

This chain joins TRBV5-1 and TRBJ2-1, with 8 bases lining up with TRBD1. The junction had 11 bases not matched to a gene; V was cut back by 4 bases and J by 8 bases. The CDR3 covers 15 residues. Per germline, CDR1 SGHRS and CDR2 YFSETQ. CDR3: CASSNGQGISYEQFF. Written as DNA, the CDR3 is TGCGCCAGCAGCAATGGACAGGGAATCTCATATGAGCAGTTCTTC. The full variable domain, rest sourced from reference TRBV5-1 and TRBJ2-1, is KAGVTQTPRYLIKTRGQQVTLSCSPISGHRSVSWYQQTPGQGLQFLFEYFSETQRNKGNFPGRFSGRQFSNSRSEMNVSTLELGDSALYLCASSNGQGISYEQFFGPGTRLTVL.

The V and J genes are TRBV28 and TRBJ2-7; a possible D gene is TRBD1 (6 bases). CDR3 length: 16 residues. Germline V CDR1 and CDR2: MDHEN, SYDVKM. Trimming removed 4 bases at V and 5 bases at J, with 21 bases between. CDR3 loop: CASSSINWAGAHEQYF. The CDR3, as DNA: TGTGCCAGCAGTTCTATCAACTGGGCAGGGGCCCACGAGCAGTACTTC.

This clone has more than one count but fewer than ten. The chain recombines TRBV28 with TRBJ1-5, with D hard to call. The CDR3 runs to 12 residues. The V gene's germline CDR1 is MDHEN and CDR2 SYDVKM. The V gene lost 6 bases and the J gene lost 5 bases, with 8 bases spanning the gap. The CDR3 spells CASSAEDQPQHF. In nucleotides, the CDR3 is TGTGCCAGCAGCGCAGAGGATCAGCCCCAGCATTTT.

The chain employs TRBV11-1 and TRBJ2-7; the match to TRBD1 covers 7 bases. The V and J ends lost 6 bases and 0 bases, in that order; junction bases with no gene match: 5. In germline, CDR1 is SGHAT, CDR2 FQDESV (reference sequence). The CDR3 runs 14 residues. This chain's CDR3 is CASSRQGPSYEQYF. Here the CDR3 DNA reads TGTGCCAGCAGTCGACAGGGCCCCTCCTACGAGCAGTACTTC.

This clone occurred once. The chain has TRBV11-3 and TRBJ2-7; TRBD1 aligns across 9 bases. The ends lost 4 bases at V and 5 bases at J; junction bases unmatched: 9. The CDR3 has 15 residues. Germline values: CDR1 SGHNT, CDR2 YENEEA. This CDR3 reads CASSYSGTGNHEQYF. CDR3 in DNA: TGTGCCAGCAGCTATTCCGGGACAGGGAATCACGAGCAGTACTTC.

This chain links TRBV28 with TRBJ2-7; 8 bases match TRBD2. V was clipped by 11 bases and J by 4 bases; unmatched bases: 10. From germline, CDR1 is MDHEN and CDR2 SYDVKM. The CDR3 totals 13 residues. CDR3 bases: TGTGCCCTTGGGAGCGGGAGTAGGTACGAGCAGTACTTC. It codes for CALGSGSRYEQYF.

The chain recombines TRBV5-6 with TRBJ2-7; 7 nucleotides line up with TRBD2. V shed 4 bases and J 3 bases; nucleotides not matched to a gene: 13. The V gene's germline CDR1 is SGHDT and CDR2 YYEEEE. The CDR3 is 16 amino acids. CDR3 nucleotide sequence: TGTGCCAGCAGCCTGTTAGGGGCGGGAGCACACTACGAGCAGTACTTC. The encoded protein is CASSLLGAGAHYEQYF.

The chain recombines TRBV10-3 with TRBJ2-1, with TRBD2 matching 11 bases. CDR3 size: 14 residues. V shed 6 bases, J shed 8 bases, and the junction held 6 bases outside the gene matches. Germline lookup yields CDR1 ENHRY and CDR2 SYGVKD. The CDR3 bases are TGTGCCATCAGCCCGACTAGCGGGAAGGATGAGCAGTTCTTC. Residues: CAISPTSGKDEQFF.

On this clone itself: The same CDR3 also results from other DNA sequences found in this sample. This chain joins TRBV6-5 and TRBJ1-2; D ambiguous. The CDR3 runs 15 residues. The germline gives CDR1 MNHEY, CDR2 SVGAGI. The ends were cut back, 3 bases at V and 0 bases at J, with 11 bases in the middle. CDR3 sequence (DNA): TGTGCCAGCAGTTATCGGGCGGGAGCTAACTATGGCTACACCTTC. Translation gives CASSYRAGANYGYTF.

This clone was observed once. This chain links TRBV27 with TRBJ1-2; possibly TRBD1 for D (5 bases). The V end was cut by 2 bases, the J end by 8 bases, with 12 bases between. This CDR3 contains 13 residues. Germline-derived CDR1 and CDR2 are MNHEY and SMNVEV (reference sequence). The CDR3 reads CASSLAGSEGYTF. CDR3 DNA sequence: TGTGCCAGCAGTTTAGCAGGGAGTGAAGGCTACACCTTC.

This sequence joins TRBV2 and TRBJ1-1, with TRBD1 matching 8 bases. The CDR3 is 15 amino acids. In germline, CDR1 is SNHLY, CDR2 FYNNEI. V lost 6 bases and J lost 5; bases outside the gene matches: 11. The CDR3 coding sequence is TGTGCCAGCAGCAAGGACAGGGAAGACGGAACTGAAGCTTTCTTT. This codes for CASSKDREDGTEAFF.

V gene TRBV5-6 combines with J gene TRBJ1-2, with D unclear. V was trimmed by 6 bases and J by 4 bases, leaving 13 bases between them. CDR3 size: 13 residues. The germline V gene has CDR1 SGHDT and CDR2 YYEEEE. CDR3 in DNA: TGTGCCAGCACTCGGGCGGGAATCTATGGCTACACCTTC. The encoded protein is CASTRAGIYGYTF.